This T cell receptor (beta chain) was recovered during a study of blood T cell repertoires in COVID-19. Study-wide background: Researchers got acute and convalescent COVID-19 samples from the United States, Italy and Spain. T cells, B-cell-depleted T cells, or PBMCs supplied cDNA or gDNA.

Cohort placement rested on clinical history that participants reported themselves. V gave up 1 base and J gave up 9 bases; unmatched junction bases: 28. Per the germline V gene, CDR1 is MRHNA and CDR2 is SNTAGT. The CDR3 contains 21 residues. Measured with immunoSEQ multiplex PCR; TCRdb has only the in-frame clones, and not every one. The data contain over 350,000 clones, 70% to 90% of them seen just once; the ten biggest clones take up under 2%. V gene TRBV6-4 combines with J gene TRBJ2-7, with 9 bases fitting TRBD1. What was sequenced was PBMCs or T cells enriched from blood (not recorded which). The receptor was isolated from a woman under 30 with acute COVID-19. CDR3 bases: TGTGCCAGCAGTGACTACGTCCCGAGTATCGGGGACAGGGAATATAAAACTCGGCAGTACTTC. Encoded protein: CASSDYVPSIGDREYKTRQYF.